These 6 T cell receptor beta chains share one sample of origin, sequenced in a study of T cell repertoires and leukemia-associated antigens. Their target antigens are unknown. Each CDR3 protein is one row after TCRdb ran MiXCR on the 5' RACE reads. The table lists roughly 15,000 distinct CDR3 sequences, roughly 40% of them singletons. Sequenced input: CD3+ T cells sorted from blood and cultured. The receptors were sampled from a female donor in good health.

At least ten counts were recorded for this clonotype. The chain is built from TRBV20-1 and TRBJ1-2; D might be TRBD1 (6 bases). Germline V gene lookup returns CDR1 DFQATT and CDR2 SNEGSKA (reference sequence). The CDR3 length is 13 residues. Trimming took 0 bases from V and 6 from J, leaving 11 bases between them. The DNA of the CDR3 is TGCAGTGCTAGAGATACAGGGCACCATGGCTACACCTTC. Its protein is CSARDTGHHGYTF.

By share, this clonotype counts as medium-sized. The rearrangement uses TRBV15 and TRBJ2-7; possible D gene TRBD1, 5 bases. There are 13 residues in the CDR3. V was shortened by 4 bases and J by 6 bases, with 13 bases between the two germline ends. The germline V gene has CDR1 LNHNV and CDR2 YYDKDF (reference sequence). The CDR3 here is CATSNGHSLEQYF. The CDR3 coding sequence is TGTGCCACCAGCAACGGACACTCGCTCGAGCAGTACTTC.

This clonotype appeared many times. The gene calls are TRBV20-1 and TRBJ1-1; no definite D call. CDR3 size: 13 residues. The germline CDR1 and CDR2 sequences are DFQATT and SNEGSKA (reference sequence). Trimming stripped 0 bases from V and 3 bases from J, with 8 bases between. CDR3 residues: CSARELGYTEAFF. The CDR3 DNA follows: TGCAGTGCTAGAGAGTTAGGATACACTGAAGCTTTCTTT.

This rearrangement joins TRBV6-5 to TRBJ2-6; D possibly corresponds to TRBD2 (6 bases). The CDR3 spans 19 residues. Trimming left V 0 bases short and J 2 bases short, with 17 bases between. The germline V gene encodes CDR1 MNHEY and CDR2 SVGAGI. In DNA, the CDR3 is TGTGCCAGCAGTTACTCGTGGGCAGGGTCGGGAGCTGGGGCCAACGTCCTGACTTTC. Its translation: CASSYSWAGSGAGANVLTF.

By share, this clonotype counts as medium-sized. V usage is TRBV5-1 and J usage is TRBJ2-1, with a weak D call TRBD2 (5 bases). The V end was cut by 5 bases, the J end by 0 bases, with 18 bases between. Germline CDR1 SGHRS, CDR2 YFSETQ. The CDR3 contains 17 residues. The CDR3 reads CASSPNPTGSSYNEQFF. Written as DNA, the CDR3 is TGCGCCAGCAGTCCAAACCCGACTGGGAGCTCCTACAATGAGCAGTTCTTC.

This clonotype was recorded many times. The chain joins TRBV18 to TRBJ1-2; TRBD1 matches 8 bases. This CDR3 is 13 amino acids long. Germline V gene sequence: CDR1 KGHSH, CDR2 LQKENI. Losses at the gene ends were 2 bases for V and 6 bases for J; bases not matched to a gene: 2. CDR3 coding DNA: TGTGCCAGCTCACCAGACAGGGGACATGGCTACACCTTC. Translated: CASSPDRGHGYTF.